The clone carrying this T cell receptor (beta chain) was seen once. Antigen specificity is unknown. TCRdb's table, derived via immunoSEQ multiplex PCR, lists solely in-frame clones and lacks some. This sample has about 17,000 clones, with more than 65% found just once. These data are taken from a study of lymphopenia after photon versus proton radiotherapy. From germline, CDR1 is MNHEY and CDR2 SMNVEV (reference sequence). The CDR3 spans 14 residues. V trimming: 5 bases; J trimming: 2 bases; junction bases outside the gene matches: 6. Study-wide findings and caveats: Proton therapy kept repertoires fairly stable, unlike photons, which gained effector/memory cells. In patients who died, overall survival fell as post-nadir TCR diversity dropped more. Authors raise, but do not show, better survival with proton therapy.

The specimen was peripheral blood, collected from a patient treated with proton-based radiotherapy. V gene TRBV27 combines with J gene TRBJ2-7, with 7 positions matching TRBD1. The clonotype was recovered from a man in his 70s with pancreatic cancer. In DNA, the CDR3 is TGTGCCAGCAGTGTAAGGGACAGTACCTACGAGCAGTACTTC. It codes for CASSVRDSTYEQYF.